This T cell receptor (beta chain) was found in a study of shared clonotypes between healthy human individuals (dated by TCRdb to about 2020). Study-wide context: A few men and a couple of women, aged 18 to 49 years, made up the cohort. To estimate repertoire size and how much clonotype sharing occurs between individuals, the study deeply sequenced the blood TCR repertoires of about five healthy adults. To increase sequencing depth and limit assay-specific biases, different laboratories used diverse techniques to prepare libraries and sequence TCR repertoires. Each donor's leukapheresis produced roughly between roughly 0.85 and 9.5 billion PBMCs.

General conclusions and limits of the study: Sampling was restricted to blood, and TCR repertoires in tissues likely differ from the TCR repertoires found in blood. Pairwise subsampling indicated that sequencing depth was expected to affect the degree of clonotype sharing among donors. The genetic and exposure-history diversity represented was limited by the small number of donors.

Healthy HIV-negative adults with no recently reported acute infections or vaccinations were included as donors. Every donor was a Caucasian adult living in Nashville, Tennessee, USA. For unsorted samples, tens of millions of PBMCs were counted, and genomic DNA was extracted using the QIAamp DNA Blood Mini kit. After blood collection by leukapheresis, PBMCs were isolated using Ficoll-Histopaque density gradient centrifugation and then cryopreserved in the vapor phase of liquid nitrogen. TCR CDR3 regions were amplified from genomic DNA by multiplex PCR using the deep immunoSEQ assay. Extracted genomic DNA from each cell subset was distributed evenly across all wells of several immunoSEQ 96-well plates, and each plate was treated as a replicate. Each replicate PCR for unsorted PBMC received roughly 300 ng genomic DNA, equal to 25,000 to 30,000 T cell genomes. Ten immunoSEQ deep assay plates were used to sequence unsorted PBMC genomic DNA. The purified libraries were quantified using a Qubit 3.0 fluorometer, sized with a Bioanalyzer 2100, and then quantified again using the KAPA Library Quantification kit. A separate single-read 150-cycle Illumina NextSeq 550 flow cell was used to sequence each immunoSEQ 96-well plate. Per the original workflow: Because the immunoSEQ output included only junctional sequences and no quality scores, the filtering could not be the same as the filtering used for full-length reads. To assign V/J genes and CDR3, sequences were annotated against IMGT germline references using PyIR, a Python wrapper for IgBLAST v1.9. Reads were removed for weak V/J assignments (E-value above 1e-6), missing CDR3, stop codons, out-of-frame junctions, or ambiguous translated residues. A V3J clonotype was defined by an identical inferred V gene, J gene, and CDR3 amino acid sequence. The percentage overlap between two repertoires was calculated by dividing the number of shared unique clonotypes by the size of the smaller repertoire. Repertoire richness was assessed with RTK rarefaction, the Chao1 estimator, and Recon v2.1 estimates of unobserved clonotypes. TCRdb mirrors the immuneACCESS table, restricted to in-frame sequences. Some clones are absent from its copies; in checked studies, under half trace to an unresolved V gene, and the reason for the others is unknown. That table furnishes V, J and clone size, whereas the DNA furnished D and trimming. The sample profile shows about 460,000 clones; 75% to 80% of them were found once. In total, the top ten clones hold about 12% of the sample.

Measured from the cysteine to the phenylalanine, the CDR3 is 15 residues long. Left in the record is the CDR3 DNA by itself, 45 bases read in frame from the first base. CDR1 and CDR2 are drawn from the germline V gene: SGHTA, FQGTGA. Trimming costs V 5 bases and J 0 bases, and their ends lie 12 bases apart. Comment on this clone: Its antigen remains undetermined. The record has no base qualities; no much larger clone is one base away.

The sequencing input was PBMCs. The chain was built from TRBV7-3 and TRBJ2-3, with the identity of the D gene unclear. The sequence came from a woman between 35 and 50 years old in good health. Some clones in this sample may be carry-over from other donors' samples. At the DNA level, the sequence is TGTGCCAGCAGCCCGAGCAGAACTAGCACAGATACGCAGTATTTT. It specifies CASSPSRTSTDTQYF.